A single sample gave rise to the 11 T cell receptor beta chains below, sequenced in a study of beta chain features in type 1 diabetes. Investigators reverse transcribed all isolated RNA, so they sequenced expressed TCRB transcripts. Using immunoSEQ multiplex PCR, the repertoire was profiled, and TCRdb retains in-frame clones only, with some absent. The table has some 160,000 clones, 7% to 10% seen once. The sample taken for sequencing was central memory CD4+ T cells from blood. The receptors derive from a woman under 30 in good health.

This chain joins TRBV27 and TRBJ2-6; D may be TRBD1 (6 bases). V shed 1 base and J shed 0 bases, with 7 bases lying between them. Germline lookup yields CDR1 MNHEY and CDR2 SMNVEV (reference sequence). The CDR3 spans 16 residues. CDR3 coding DNA: TGTGCCAGCAGTTTATGGGGGCCCTCTGGGGCCAACGTCCTGACTTTC. It is translated as CASSLWGPSGANVLTF. Based on the CDR3 plus reference TRBV27 and TRBJ2-6, the full variable domain is EAQVTQNPRYLITVTGKKLTVTCSQNMNHEYMSWYRQDPGLGLRQIYYSMNVEVTDKGDVPEGYKVSRKEKRNFPLILESPSPNQTSLYFCASSLWGPSGANVLTFGAGSRLTVL.

The rearrangement joins TRBV4-3 to TRBJ1-2; 8 bases align to TRBD1. CDR3 length: 15 residues. V shed 5 bases, J shed 2 bases, and the junction held 7 bases outside the gene matches. Per the germline V gene, CDR1 is LGHNA and CDR2 is YSLEER. The CDR3 region has the DNA TGCGCCAGCAGCGAAGGACAGGGCGGCAACTATGGCTACACCTTC. This sequence encodes CASSEGQGGNYGYTF.

The chain carries TRBV18 and TRBJ1-1; maybe TRBD1 (5 bases). The V and J ends lost 5 bases and 3 bases respectively, with 13 bases between them. Germline CDR1 and CDR2: KGHSH and LQKENI. The CDR3 totals 14 residues. CDR3 bases: TGTGCCAGCTCAACCAGGGCGGGGGACACTGAAGCTTTCTTT. This sequence encodes CASSTRAGDTEAFF.

This chain connects TRBV7-9 to TRBJ2-1; TRBD2 matches at 16 bases. In germline, CDR1 is SEHNR, CDR2 FQNEAQ (reference sequence). Unmatched junction bases numbered 6, after V lost 5 bases and J lost 2 bases. The CDR3 is made up of 18 amino acids. Here the CDR3 DNA reads TGTGCCAGCAGCCGACCGGGACTAGCGGGAGGGCCCTACAATGAGCAGTTCTTC. Translated: CASSRPGLAGGPYNEQFF.

The chain employs TRBV5-1 and TRBJ2-1, with D perhaps matching TRBD2 (6 bases). CDR1 and CDR2 (germline): SGHRS, YFSETQ. V was trimmed by 0 bases and J by 7 bases, leaving 11 bases between them. The CDR3 sequence is 14 residues long. The CDR3 here is CASSLVRAGNEQFF. The DNA of the CDR3 is TGCGCCAGCAGCTTGGTTAGGGCGGGAAATGAGCAGTTCTTC.

This clone was recorded a few times. The V and J genes are TRBV7-8 and TRBJ1-2; no firm D call. Trimming cost V 5 bases and J 1 base, with 11 bases left between them. Germline CDR1 is SGHVS and CDR2 is FQNEAQ. The CDR3 runs 14 residues. In nucleotides, the CDR3 is TGTGCCAGCAGCCGTGACGGGAATAACTATGGCTACACCTTC. It codes for CASSRDGNNYGYTF.

This clone was seen a handful of times. This chain uses TRBV7-9 with TRBJ2-5; no clear D. From germline, CDR1 is SEHNR and CDR2 FQNEAQ (reference sequence). Between the trimmed V and J ends, which lost 5 bases and 2 bases, there was a span of 6 bases. CDR3 length equals 12 residues. CDR3 nucleotides: TGTGCCAGCAGCACACTACAAGAGACCCAGTACTTC. Amino acids: CASSTLQETQYF. The full variable domain, with the rest looked up from reference TRBV7-9 and TRBJ2-5, is DTGVSQNPRHKITKRGQNVTFRCDPISEHNRLYWYRQTLGQGPEFLTYFQNEAQLEKSRLLSDRFSAERPKGSFSTLEIQRTEQGDSAMYLCASSTLQETQYFGPGTRLLVL.

This clone was detected only a few times. The chain recombines TRBV19 with TRBJ2-1; TRBD1 agrees at 9 bases. Trimming cost V 5 bases and J 9 bases; bases outside gene matches: 8. Germline CDR1 LNHDA, CDR2 SQIVND (reference sequence). This CDR3 spans 14 amino acids. As DNA, the CDR3 is TGTGCCAGTAGTCCCGGGACAGGGATGGGTGAGCAGTTCTTC. Amino acid sequence: CASSPGTGMGEQFF.

The chain recombines TRBV19 with TRBJ2-2, with a weak D call TRBD1 (6 bases). Trimming removed 6 bases at V and 1 base at J, with 9 bases between. The CDR3 is 14 amino acids. Germline values: CDR1 LNHDA, CDR2 SQIVND (reference sequence). Written as DNA, the CDR3 is TGTGCCAGTAGACCGACAGGGAACACCGGGGAGCTGTTTTTT. This codes for CASRPTGNTGELFF.

The genes are TRBV2 and TRBJ2-2, with D possibly matching TRBD1 (5 bases). The germline V gene has CDR1 SNHLY and CDR2 FYNNEI. The CDR3 has 14 amino acids. V lost 7 bases and J lost 2, with 11 bases in between. The CDR3 DNA reads TGTGCCAGCATGACAGAAAAAAACACCGGGGAGCTGTTTTTT. Translation gives CASMTEKNTGELFF.

This clone was counted only a few times. This chain connects TRBV11-2 to TRBJ2-1, with TRBD2 matching over 8 bases. V shed 6 bases and J 5 bases; nucleotides not matched to a gene: 9. The germline V gene has CDR1 SGHAT and CDR2 FQNNGV. The CDR3 spans 15 residues. The CDR3 is CASRASGGSNNEQFF. CDR3 sequence (DNA): TGTGCCAGCAGAGCGAGCGGGGGTTCAAACAATGAGCAGTTCTTC.